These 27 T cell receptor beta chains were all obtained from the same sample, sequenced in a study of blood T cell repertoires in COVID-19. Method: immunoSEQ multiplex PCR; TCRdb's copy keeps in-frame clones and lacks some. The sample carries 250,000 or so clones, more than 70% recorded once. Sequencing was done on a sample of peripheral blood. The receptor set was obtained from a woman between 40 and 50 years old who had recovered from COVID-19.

The DNA of the CDR3 is TGTGCCAGTAGTATGGGTCTAGCGGGAGGGGCCTACGAGCAGTACGTC. It is translated as CASSMGLAGGAYEQYV. This chain connects TRBV19 to TRBJ2-7, with 12 positions matching TRBD2. Germline V gene lookup returns CDR1 LNHDA and CDR2 SQIVND (reference sequence). The trim removed 3 bases at V and 2 bases at J, leaving 5 bases unmatched. The CDR3 extends over 16 amino acids.

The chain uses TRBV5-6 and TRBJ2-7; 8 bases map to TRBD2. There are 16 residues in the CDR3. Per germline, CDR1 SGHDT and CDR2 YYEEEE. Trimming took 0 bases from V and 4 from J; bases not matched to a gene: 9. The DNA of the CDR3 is TGTGCCAGCAGCTTGGGCCCCACTAGCGGACGATACGAGCAGTACTTC. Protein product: CASSLGPTSGRYEQYF. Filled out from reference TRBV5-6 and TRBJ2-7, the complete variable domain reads DAGVTQSPTHLIKTRGQQVTLRCSPKSGHDTVSWYQQALGQGPQFIFQYYEEEERQRGNFPDRFSGHQFPNYSSELNVNALLLGDSALYLCASSLGPTSGRYEQYFGPGTRLTVT.

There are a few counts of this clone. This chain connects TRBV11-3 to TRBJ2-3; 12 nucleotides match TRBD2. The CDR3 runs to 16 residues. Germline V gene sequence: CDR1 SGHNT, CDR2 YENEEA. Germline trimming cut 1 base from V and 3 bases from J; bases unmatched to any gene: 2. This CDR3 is CASSLGTSGRTDTQYF. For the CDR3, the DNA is TGTGCCAGCAGCTTAGGAACTAGCGGGAGGACAGATACGCAGTATTTT.

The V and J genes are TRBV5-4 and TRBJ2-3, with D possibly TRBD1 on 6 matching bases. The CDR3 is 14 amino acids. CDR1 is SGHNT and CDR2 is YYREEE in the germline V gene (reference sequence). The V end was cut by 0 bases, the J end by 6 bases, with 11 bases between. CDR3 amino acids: CASSLVGAADTQYF. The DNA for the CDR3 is TGTGCCAGCAGCTTGGTGGGGGCGGCGGATACGCAGTATTTT.

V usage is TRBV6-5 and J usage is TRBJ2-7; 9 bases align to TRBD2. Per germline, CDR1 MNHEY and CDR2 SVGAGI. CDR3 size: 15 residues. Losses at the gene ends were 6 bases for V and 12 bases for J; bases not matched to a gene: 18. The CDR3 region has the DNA TGTGCCAGCAGCTACGGCGGGAGGGCCCTCCCGTACCTGTACTTC. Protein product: CASSYGGRALPYLYF.

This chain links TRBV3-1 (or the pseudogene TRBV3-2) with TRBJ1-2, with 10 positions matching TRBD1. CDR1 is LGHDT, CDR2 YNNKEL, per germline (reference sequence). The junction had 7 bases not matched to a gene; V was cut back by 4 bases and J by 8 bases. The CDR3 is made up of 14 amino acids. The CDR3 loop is CASSPRQGARGYTF. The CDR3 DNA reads TGTGCCAGCAGCCCCCGACAGGGGGCGAGAGGCTACACCTTC.

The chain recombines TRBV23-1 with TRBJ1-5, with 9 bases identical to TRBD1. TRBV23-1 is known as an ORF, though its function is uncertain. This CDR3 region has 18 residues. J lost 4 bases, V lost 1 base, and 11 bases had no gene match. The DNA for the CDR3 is TGCGCCAGCAGTCAATTGGACAGGGGCCCGTTGAGGAATCAGCCCCAGCATTTT. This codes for CASSQLDRGPLRNQPQHF.

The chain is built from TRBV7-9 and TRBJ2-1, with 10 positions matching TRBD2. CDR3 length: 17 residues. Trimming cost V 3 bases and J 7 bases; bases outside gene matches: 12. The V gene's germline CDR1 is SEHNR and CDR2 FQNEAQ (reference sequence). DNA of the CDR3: TGTGCCAGCAGCTTGGTTAGCGGGAGGCCCCGGGGGAATGAGCAGTTCTTC. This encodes CASSLVSGRPRGNEQFF.

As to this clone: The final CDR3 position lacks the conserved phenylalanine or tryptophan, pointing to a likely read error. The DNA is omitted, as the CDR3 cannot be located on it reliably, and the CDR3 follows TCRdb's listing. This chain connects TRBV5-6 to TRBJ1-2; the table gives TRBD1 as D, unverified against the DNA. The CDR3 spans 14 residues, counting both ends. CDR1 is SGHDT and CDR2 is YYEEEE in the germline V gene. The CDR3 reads CASSLSTGGQAPLT.

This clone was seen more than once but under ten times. The CDR3 nucleotides read TGTGCCAGCAGCCAATCGAGGGCCCCGAAGTCTGAAGCTTTCTTT. It encodes CASSQSRAPKSEAFF. This chain connects TRBV5-6 to TRBJ1-1; D gene unclear. Trimming removed 4 bases from V and 6 bases from J, with 19 bases in between. Germline values: CDR1 SGHDT, CDR2 YYEEEE. The CDR3 spans 15 residues.

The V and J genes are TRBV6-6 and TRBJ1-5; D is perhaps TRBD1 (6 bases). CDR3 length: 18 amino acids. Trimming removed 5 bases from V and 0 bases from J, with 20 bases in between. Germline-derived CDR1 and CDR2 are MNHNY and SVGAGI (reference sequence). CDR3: CASSPLRGRVNSNQPQHF. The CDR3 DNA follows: TGTGCCAGCAGTCCCCTCAGGGGCCGAGTGAATAGCAATCAGCCCCAGCATTTT.

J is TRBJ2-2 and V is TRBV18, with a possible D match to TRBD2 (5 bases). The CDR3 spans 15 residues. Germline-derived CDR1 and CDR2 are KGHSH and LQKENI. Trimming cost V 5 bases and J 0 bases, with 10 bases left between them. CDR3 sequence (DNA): TGTGCCAGCTCATTCGGTAGCGCGAACACCGGGGAGCTGTTTTTT. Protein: CASSFGSANTGELFF.

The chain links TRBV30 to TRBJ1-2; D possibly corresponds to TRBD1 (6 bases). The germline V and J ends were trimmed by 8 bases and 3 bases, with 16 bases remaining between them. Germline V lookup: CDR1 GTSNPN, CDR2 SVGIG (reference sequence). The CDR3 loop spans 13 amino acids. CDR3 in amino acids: CAGGGRAHYGYTF. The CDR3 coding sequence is TGTGCCGGGGGGGGCAGGGCCCACTATGGCTACACCTTC.

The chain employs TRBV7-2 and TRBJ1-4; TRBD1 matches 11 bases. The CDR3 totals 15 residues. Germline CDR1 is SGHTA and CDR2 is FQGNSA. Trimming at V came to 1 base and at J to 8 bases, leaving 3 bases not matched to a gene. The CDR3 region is CASSLVGTGGEKLFF. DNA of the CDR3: TGTGCCAGCAGCTTAGTAGGGACAGGGGGGGAAAAACTGTTTTTT.

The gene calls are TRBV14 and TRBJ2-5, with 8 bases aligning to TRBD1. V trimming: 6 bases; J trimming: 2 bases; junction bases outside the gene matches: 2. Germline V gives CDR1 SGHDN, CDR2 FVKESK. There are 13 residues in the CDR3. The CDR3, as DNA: TGTGCCAGCAGACGGACAGGGCAAGAGACCCAGTACTTC. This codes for CASRRTGQETQYF.

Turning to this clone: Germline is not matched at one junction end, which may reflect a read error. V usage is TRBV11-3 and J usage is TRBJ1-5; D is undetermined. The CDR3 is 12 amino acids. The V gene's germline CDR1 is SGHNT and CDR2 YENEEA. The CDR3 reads CASSFSHQPQHF. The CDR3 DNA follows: TGTGCCAGCAGCTTTAGCCATCAGCCCCAGCATTTT.

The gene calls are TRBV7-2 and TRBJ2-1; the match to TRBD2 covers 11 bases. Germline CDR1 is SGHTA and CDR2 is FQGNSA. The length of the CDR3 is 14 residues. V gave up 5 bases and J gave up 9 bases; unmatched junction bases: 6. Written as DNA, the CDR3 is TGTGCCAGCAGCCCCCCGGGACTAGCGGCTGAGCAGTTCTTC. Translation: CASSPPGLAAEQFF.

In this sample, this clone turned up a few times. The CDR3 coding sequence is TGTGCCAGCAGCTTAGATGGGCTAGCGGGGATCAATGAGCAGTTCTTC. Its translation is CASSLDGLAGINEQFF. The V and J genes are TRBV11-3 and TRBJ2-1, with 9 bases lining up with TRBD2. Trimming took 0 bases from V and 6 from J; bases not matched to a gene: 6. The CDR3 contains 16 residues. CDR1 and CDR2 from the germline V gene are SGHNT and YENEEA. Looking up the rest from reference TRBV11-3 and TRBJ2-1 gives the full variable domain: EAGVVQSPRYKIIEKKQPVAFWCNPISGHNTLYWYLQNLGQGPELLIRYENEEAVDDSQLPKDRFSAERLKGVDSTLKIQPAELGDSAVYLCASSLDGLAGINEQFFGPGTRLTVL.

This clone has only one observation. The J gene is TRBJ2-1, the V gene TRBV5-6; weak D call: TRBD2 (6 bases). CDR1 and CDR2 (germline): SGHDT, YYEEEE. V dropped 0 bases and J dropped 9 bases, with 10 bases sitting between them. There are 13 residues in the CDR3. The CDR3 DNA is TGTGCCAGCAGCTTGGGGGACTTCGTTGAGCAGTTCTTC. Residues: CASSLGDFVEQFF.

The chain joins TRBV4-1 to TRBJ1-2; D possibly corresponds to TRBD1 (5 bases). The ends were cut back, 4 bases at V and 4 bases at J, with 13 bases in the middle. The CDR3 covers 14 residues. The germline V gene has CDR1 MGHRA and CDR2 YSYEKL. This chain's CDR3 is CASSLTTDFYGYTF. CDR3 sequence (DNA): TGCGCCAGCAGCCTTACGACAGACTTCTATGGCTACACCTTC.

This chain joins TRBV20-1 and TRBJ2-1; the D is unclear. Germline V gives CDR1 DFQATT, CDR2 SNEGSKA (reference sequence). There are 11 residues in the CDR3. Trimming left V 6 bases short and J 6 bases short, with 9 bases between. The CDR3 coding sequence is TGCAGTGCCCTTCGCGCCAATGAGCAGTTCTTC. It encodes CSALRANEQFF.

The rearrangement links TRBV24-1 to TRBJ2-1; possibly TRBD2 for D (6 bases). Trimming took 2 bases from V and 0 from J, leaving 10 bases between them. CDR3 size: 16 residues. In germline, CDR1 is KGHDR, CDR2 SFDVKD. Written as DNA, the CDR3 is TGTGCCACCAGTGATTCCGGCGGGGCCTCCTACAATGAGCAGTTCTTC. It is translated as CATSDSGGASYNEQFF.

The CDR3 bases are TGTGCCAGCAGCCCCGGGGGAGCGGGAGTGGCCGGGGAGCTGTTTTTT. It codes for CASSPGGAGVAGELFF. This sequence joins TRBV9 and TRBJ2-2; 8 bases line up with TRBD2. The CDR3 contains 16 residues. CDR1 is SGDLS, CDR2 YYNGEE, per germline. Trimming cost V 4 bases and J 6 bases; bases outside gene matches: 11. Complete variable domain (other parts from reference TRBV9 and TRBJ2-2): DSGVTQTPKHLITATGQRVTLRCSPRSGDLSVYWYQQSLDQGLQFLIQYYNGEERAKGNILERFSAQQFPDLHSELNLSSLELGDSALYFCASSPGGAGVAGELFFGEGSRLTVL.

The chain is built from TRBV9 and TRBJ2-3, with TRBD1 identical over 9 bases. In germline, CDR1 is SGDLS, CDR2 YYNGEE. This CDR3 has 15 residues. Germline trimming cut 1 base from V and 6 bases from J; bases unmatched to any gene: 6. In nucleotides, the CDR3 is TGTGCCAGCAGCGTACGGGACAGGGCTGTGGATACGCAGTATTTT. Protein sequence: CASSVRDRAVDTQYF.

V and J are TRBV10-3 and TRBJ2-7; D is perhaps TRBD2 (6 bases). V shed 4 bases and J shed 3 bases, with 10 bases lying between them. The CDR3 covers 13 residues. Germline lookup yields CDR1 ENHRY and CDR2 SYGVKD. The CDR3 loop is CAISGGGDYEQYF. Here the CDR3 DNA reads TGTGCCATCAGTGGGGGCGGGGACTACGAGCAGTACTTC.

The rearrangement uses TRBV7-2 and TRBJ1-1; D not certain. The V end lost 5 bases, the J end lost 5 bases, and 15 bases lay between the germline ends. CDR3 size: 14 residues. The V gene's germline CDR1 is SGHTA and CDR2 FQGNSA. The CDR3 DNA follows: TGTGCCAGCAGCCCCCCCCACCGGGGAACTGAAGCTTTCTTT. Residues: CASSPPHRGTEAFF.

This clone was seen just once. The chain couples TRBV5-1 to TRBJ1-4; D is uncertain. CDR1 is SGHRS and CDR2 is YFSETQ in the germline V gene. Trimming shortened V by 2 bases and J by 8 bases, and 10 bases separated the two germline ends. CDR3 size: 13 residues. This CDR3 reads CASSFRGNEKLFF. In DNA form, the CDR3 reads TGCGCCAGCAGCTTTCGGGGTAACGAAAAACTGTTTTTT.